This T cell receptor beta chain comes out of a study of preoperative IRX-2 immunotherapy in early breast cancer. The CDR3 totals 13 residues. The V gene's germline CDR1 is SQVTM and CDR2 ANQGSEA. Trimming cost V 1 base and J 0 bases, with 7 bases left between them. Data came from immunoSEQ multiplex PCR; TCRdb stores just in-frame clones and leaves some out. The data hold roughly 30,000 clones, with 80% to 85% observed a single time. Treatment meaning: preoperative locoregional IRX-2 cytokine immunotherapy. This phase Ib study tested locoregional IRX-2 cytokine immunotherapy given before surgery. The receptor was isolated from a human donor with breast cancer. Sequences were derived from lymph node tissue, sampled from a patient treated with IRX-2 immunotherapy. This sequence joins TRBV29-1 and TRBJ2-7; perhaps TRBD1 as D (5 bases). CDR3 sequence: CSVEARDSYEQYF. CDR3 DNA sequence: TGCAGCGTTGAAGCCAGGGACTCCTACGAGCAGTACTTC.